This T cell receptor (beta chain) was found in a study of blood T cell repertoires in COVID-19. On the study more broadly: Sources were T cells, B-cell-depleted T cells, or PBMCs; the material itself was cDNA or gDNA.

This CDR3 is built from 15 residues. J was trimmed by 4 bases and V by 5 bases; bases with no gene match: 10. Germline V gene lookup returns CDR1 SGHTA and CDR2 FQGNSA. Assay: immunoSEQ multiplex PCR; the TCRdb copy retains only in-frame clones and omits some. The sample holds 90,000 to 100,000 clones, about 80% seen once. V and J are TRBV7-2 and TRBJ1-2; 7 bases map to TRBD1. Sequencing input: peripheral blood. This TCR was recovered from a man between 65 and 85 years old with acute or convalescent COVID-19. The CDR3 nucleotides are TGTGCCAGCAGCATTAGCGGGACAGCCGGCTATGGCTACACCTTC. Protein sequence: CASSISGTAGYGYTF.